This TCR beta chain was identified in a study of TIL therapy for anti-PD-1-resistant metastatic lung cancer. Time point noted: pre-treatment sample, taken before nivolumab and TIL therapy. This was the immunoSEQ v3 assay. Using immunoSEQ multiplex PCR, the repertoire was profiled, and TCRdb retains in-frame clones only, with some absent. This table holds 50,000 to 60,000 clones, approximately 78% found once. This clone was seen a few times. The sequencing used blood, collected at baseline. The source of this sequence is a person aged 25-79 years with non-small cell lung cancer.

This chain's CDR3 is CASSFDRNSPLHF. CDR3 in DNA: TGTGCCAGCAGTTTTGACAGGAATTCACCCCTCCACTTT. The rearrangement joins TRBV28 to TRBJ1-6; D is possibly TRBD1 (6 bases). CDR3 length: 13 residues. V lost 3 bases and J lost 7, with 7 bases in between. CDR1 and CDR2 (germline): MDHEN, SYDVKM.